These 12 T cell receptor beta chains originate from one sample sequenced in a study of PD-1 blockade in mismatch repair-deficient tumors. TCRdb keeps only in-frame clones here, not all; method: immunoSEQ multiplex PCR. The repertoire consists of roughly 120,000 clones, with about 88% occurring once and the leading ten covering about 10%. Sequences were derived from peripheral blood, sampled 72 weeks after starting pembrolizumab. The origin of the receptors is an adult with mismatch repair-deficient cancer.

The chain employs TRBV5-4 and TRBJ2-5, with D possibly TRBD2 on 6 matching bases. Germline assignment: CDR1 SGHNT and CDR2 YYREEE (reference sequence). This CDR3 contains 14 residues. Trimming stripped 0 bases from V and 5 bases from J, with 11 bases between. The CDR3 region has the DNA TGTGCCAGCAGCTTGGGGTCGGGGGTGGAGACCCAGTACTTC. Translated: CASSLGSGVETQYF.

The chain is built from TRBV7-9 and TRBJ2-5, with 11 bases aligning to TRBD2. Losses at the gene ends were 4 bases for V and 4 bases for J; bases not matched to a gene: 5. The CDR3 totals 15 residues. The germline V gene has CDR1 SEHNR and CDR2 FQNEAQ (reference sequence). The DNA for the CDR3 is TGTGCCAGCAGCTCGTTCACTAGCGGGAGAGAGACCCAGTACTTC. Its translation is CASSSFTSGRETQYF. Supplemented by reference TRBV7-9 and TRBJ2-5, the full variable domain reads DTGVSQNPRHKITKRGQNVTFRCDPISEHNRLYWYRQTLGQGPEFLTYFQNEAQLEKSRLLSDRFSAERPKGSFSTLEIQRTEQGDSAMYLCASSSFTSGRETQYFGPGTRLLVL.

The rearrangement joins TRBV6-4 to TRBJ2-2; 7 nucleotides match TRBD1. The germline gives CDR1 MRHNA, CDR2 SNTAGT. The junction had 8 bases not matched to a gene; V was cut back by 6 bases and J by 7 bases. The CDR3 totals 14 residues. In DNA form, the CDR3 reads TGTGCCAGCAGAAGGACAGGATTCAGCGGGGAGCTGTTTTTT. This encodes CASRRTGFSGELFF.

The rearrangement links TRBV9 to TRBJ2-7, with TRBD2 matching over 9 bases. CDR3 length equals 20 residues. The V gene's germline CDR1 is SGDLS and CDR2 YYNGEE. V was pared by 0 bases and J by 2 bases, with 18 bases of the junction left unmatched. The CDR3 region has the DNA TGTGCCAGCAGCGTAGTGAAAGGGACTCCGGCGGAGCGGGGGGCCTACGAGCAGTACTTC. This codes for CASSVVKGTPAERGAYEQYF.

This clone appeared a single time. The V gene is TRBV6-5, the J gene TRBJ1-2; D not resolved. The CDR3 consists of 13 residues. Trimming stripped 8 bases from V and 5 bases from J, with 15 bases between. Germline-derived CDR1 and CDR2 are MNHEY and SVGAGI. CDR3: CASLEAELYGYTF. In nucleotides, the CDR3 is TGTGCCAGCCTCGAGGCGGAGCTTTATGGCTACACCTTC.

The chain joins TRBV29-1 to TRBJ1-1; 11 nucleotides match TRBD1. CDR1 is SQVTM, CDR2 ANQGSEA, per germline. The ends lost 6 bases at V and 4 bases at J; junction bases unmatched: 4. This CDR3 region has 13 residues. The CDR3: CSVVGQGATEAFF. CDR3 DNA sequence: TGCAGCGTAGTAGGACAGGGGGCCACTGAAGCTTTCTTT.

This sequence joins TRBV5-1 and TRBJ2-2; D could derive from TRBD1 or TRBD2 (5 bases each). Trimming left V 2 bases short and J 7 bases short, with 12 bases between. The CDR3 is made up of 14 amino acids. Germline loops: CDR1 SGHRS, CDR2 YFSETQ. As DNA, the CDR3 is TGCGCCAGCAGCTTTTCCGGGGCGGGCGGGGAGCTGTTTTTT. It is translated as CASSFSGAGGELFF.

This clone was picked up one time. The chain links TRBV6-1 to TRBJ2-7; possible D gene TRBD2, 5 bases. The CDR3 loop spans 15 amino acids. Trimming pared 2 bases from V and 0 bases from J, leaving 11 bases between. Germline assignment: CDR1 MNHNS and CDR2 SASEGT. CDR3 bases: TGTGCCAGCAGTGAATTTGAGGGTATCTCCTACGAGCAGTACTTC. Translated, it gives CASSEFEGISYEQYF.

The gene calls are TRBV13 and TRBJ1-3; 11 bases are shared with TRBD1. Germline values: CDR1 PRHDT, CDR2 FYEKMQ (reference sequence). V trimming: 3 bases; J trimming: 1 base; junction bases outside the gene matches: 2. The CDR3 spans 16 residues. CDR3: CASSLGQGVSGNTIYF. CDR3 coding DNA: TGTGCCAGCAGCTTGGGACAGGGGGTTTCTGGAAACACCATATATTTT.

The DNA of the CDR3 is TGCGCCAGCAGCCAAGTAAAAACGTTGACAGATACGCAGTATTTT. This translates into CASSQVKTLTDTQYF. V usage is TRBV4-3 and J usage is TRBJ2-3; D gene ambiguous. This CDR3 has 15 amino acids. Germline loops: CDR1 LGHNA, CDR2 YSLEER. V lost 1 base, J lost 3 bases, and 11 bases lay in between.

This clone was counted between two and nine times. The CDR3 DNA reads as TGCGCCAGCAGCCAGGCGATGTCTGGAAACACCATATATTTT. Translating it yields CASSQAMSGNTIYF. The J gene is TRBJ1-3, the V gene TRBV4-1; D not resolved. The CDR3 runs 14 residues. V was shortened by 3 bases and J by 1 base, with 7 bases between the two germline ends. The germline gives CDR1 MGHRA, CDR2 YSYEKL.

The chain links TRBV27 to TRBJ2-2; TRBD1 matches 8 bases. V lost 8 bases to trimming and J lost 6 bases; unmatched junction nucleotides: 5. This CDR3 is 13 amino acids long. Germline V gene sequence: CDR1 MNHEY, CDR2 SMNVEV (reference sequence). The CDR3 DNA follows: TGTGCCAGCCGACAGGGGTGGTCCGGGGAGCTGTTTTTT. Protein product: CASRQGWSGELFF.